The 9 T cell receptor beta chains in this list originate from one sample, sequenced in a study of blood T cell repertoires in COVID-19. Clones were sequenced by immunoSEQ multiplex PCR, and TCRdb holds only the in-frame ones, with some missing. The sample has fewer than 250,000 clones, around 90% seen once. Sequencing was performed on peripheral blood. The receptor source for this set is a man aged 65 to 85 with acute or convalescent COVID-19.

This chain connects TRBV19 to TRBJ1-6, with 7 bases aligning to TRBD1. Germline-derived CDR1 and CDR2 are LNHDA and SQIVND (reference sequence). J lost 7 bases, V lost 6 bases, and 3 bases had no gene match. The length of the CDR3 is 13 residues. The CDR3 is CASRGRGNSPLHF. The CDR3 DNA reads as TGTGCCAGTAGGGGCAGGGGGAATTCACCCCTCCACTTT.

The chain links TRBV18 to TRBJ1-5; D is undetermined. This CDR3 region has 14 residues. Trimming pared 3 bases from V and 4 bases from J, leaving 10 bases between. CDR1 KGHSH and CDR2 LQKENI come from the germline V gene. Written as DNA, the CDR3 is TGTGCCAGCTCACCGTTTTCAGATAATCAGCCCCAGCATTTT. The encoded protein is CASSPFSDNQPQHF.

The chain joins TRBV5-6 to TRBJ2-7; TRBD2 agrees at 10 bases. The V gene's germline CDR1 is SGHDT and CDR2 YYEEEE. J gave up 0 bases and V 0 bases, and 6 bases lay outside the gene matches. The CDR3 covers 17 residues. The CDR3 sequence: CASSLGTSGVLSYEQYF. The CDR3 coding sequence is TGTGCCAGCAGCTTGGGGACTAGCGGAGTCCTCTCCTACGAGCAGTACTTC.

The gene calls are TRBV19 and TRBJ1-1; 9 nucleotides match TRBD1. V gave up 7 bases and J gave up 1 base; unmatched junction bases: 10. Germline V CDR1 and CDR2: LNHDA, SQIVND (reference sequence). This CDR3 comprises 16 residues. The CDR3 reads CASIFQPGQGNTEAFF. The CDR3 DNA follows: TGTGCCAGTATATTTCAACCGGGACAGGGGAACACTGAAGCTTTCTTT.

The chain recombines TRBV19 with TRBJ2-1; TRBD2 matches at 9 bases. CDR3 size: 14 residues. V dropped 5 bases and J dropped 3; count of bases not matched to a gene: 2. Germline values: CDR1 LNHDA, CDR2 SQIVND (reference sequence). This chain's CDR3 is CASSPSGDYNEQFF. CDR3 sequence (DNA): TGTGCCAGTAGTCCTAGCGGGGACTACAATGAGCAGTTCTTC.

V is TRBV13 and J is TRBJ2-5; tentative D call: TRBD1 (6 bases). V gave up 3 bases and J gave up 3 bases, with 20 bases separating them. The CDR3 runs to 17 residues. Per germline, CDR1 PRHDT and CDR2 FYEKMQ (reference sequence). The CDR3 DNA reads TGTGCCAGCAGCTTGTCCGGGACAAGGGATATCAAAGAGACCCAGTACTTC. This sequence encodes CASSLSGTRDIKETQYF.

This clone appeared a single time. The gene calls are TRBV5-1 and TRBJ2-4; 8 bases are shared with TRBD1. With 4 bases clipped from V and 4 bases from J, the junction kept 10 bases outside the gene matches. Per germline, CDR1 SGHRS and CDR2 YFSETQ. This CDR3 is built from 16 residues. The CDR3 DNA follows: TGCGCCAGCAGCCCGCAGACAGGGGTGGGGAAAAACATTCAGTACTTC. Its translation: CASSPQTGVGKNIQYF.

This CDR3 reads CASSARPPTSGRSAEYEQYF. The CDR3 nucleotides read TGTGCCAGCAGCGCCCGTCCTCCTACTAGCGGGAGGTCAGCGGAGTACGAGCAGTACTTC. V gene TRBV3-1 (or the pseudogene TRBV3-2) combines with J gene TRBJ2-7; 12 bases match TRBD2. The CDR3 is 20 amino acids. Germline V gene lookup returns CDR1 LGHDT and CDR2 YNNKEL (reference sequence). J lost 4 bases, V lost 5 bases, and 21 bases had no gene match.

Concerning this clone: This sample includes further DNA sequences coding for the same CDR3. This chain joins TRBV6-5 and TRBJ1-1, with D perhaps TRBD1 (6 bases). The CDR3 has 13 residues. CDR1 and CDR2 from the germline V gene are MNHEY and SVGAGI. V was pared by 2 bases and J by 4 bases, with 8 bases between. CDR3 in DNA: TGTGCCAGCAGTTACCAAGGGGGCACTGAAGCTTTCTTT. This sequence encodes CASSYQGGTEAFF.